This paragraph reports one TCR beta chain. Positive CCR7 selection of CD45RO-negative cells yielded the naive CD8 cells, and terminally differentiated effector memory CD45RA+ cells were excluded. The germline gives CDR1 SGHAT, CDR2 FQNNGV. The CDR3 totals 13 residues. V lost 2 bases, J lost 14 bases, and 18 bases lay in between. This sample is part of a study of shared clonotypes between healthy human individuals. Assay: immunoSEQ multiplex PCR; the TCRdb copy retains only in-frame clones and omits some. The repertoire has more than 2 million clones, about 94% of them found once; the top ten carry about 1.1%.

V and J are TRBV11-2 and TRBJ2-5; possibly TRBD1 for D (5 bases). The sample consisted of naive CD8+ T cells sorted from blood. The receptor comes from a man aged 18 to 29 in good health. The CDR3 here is CASSLSSQGKLYF. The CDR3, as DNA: TGTGCCAGCAGCTTAAGTAGTCAGGGCAAGTTATACTTC.